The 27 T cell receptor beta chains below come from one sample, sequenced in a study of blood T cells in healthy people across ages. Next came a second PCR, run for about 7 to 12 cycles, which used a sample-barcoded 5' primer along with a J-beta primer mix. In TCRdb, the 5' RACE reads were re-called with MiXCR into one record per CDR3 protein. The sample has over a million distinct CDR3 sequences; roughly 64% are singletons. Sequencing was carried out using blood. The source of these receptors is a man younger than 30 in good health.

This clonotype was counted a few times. CDR3 sequence reads: CASSGDPQETQYF. In DNA form, the CDR3 reads TGTGCCAGCAGCGGGGACCCCCAAGAGACCCAGTACTTC. This chain joins TRBV9 and TRBJ2-5; D possibly matches TRBD1 or TRBD2 (5 bases each). CDR1 SGDLS and CDR2 YYNGEE come from the germline V gene. V lost 3 bases, J lost 1 base, and 7 bases lay in between. This CDR3 has 13 amino acids.

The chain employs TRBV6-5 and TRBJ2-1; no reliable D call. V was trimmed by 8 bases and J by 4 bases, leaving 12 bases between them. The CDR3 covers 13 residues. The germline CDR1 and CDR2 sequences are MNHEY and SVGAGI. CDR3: CASYASKYNEQFF. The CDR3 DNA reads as TGTGCCAGCTACGCCAGCAAATACAATGAGCAGTTCTTC.

CDR3 in amino acids: CASSLLSGESDTQYF. The CDR3 DNA follows: TGTGCCAGCTCACTCCTATCGGGAGAATCAGATACGCAGTATTTT. The J gene is TRBJ2-3, the V gene TRBV18, with a possible D match to TRBD2 (6 bases). CDR1 is KGHSH and CDR2 is LQKENI in the germline V gene. Deletions cut 4 bases from V and 4 bases from J, with 15 bases between. The CDR3 has 15 residues. Filled out from reference TRBV18 and TRBJ2-3, the complete variable domain reads NAGVMQNPRHLVRRRGQEARLRCSPMKGHSHVYWYRQLPEEGLKFMVYLQKENIIDESGMPKERFSAEFPKEGPSILRIQQVVRGDSAAYFCASSLLSGESDTQYFGPGTRLTVL.

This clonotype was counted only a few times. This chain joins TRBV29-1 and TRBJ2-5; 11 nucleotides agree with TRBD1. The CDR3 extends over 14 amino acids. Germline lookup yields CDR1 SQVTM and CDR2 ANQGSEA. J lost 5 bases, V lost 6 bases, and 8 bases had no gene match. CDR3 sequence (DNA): TGCAGCGTCGCTCCCGGGACAGGGGGTGAGACCCAGTACTTC. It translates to CSVAPGTGGETQYF.

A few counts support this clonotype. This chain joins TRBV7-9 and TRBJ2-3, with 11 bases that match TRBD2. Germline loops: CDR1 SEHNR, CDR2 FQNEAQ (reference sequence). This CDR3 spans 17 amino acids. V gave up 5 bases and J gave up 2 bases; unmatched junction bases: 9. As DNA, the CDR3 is TGTGCCAGCAGCCACCTTGGGACTAGCGGAGACACAGATACGCAGTATTTT. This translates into CASSHLGTSGDTDTQYF.

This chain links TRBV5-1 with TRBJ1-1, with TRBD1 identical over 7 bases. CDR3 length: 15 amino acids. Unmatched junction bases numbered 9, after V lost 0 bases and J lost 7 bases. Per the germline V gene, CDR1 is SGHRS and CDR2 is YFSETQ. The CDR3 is CASSLGQGGTLEAFF. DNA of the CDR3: TGCGCCAGCAGCTTGGGACAGGGAGGAACCCTTGAAGCTTTCTTT.

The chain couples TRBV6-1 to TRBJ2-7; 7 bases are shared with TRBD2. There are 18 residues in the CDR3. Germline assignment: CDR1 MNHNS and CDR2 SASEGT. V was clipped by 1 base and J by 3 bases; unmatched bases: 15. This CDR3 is CASSEGPSGGFLGYEQYF. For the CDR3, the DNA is TGTGCCAGCAGTGAAGGACCTAGCGGAGGCTTTTTGGGCTACGAGCAGTACTTC.

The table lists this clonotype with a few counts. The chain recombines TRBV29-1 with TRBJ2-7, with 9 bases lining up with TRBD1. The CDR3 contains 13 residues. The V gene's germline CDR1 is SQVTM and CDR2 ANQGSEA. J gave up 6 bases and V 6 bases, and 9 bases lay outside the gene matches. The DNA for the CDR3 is TGCAGCGTCGGCATTAACAGGGGGCGCGAGCAGTACTTC. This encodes CSVGINRGREQYF.

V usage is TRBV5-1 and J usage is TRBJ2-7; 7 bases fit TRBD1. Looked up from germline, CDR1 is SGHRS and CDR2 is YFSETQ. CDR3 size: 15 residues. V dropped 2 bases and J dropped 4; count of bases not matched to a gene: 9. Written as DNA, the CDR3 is TGCGCCAGCAGCTTCCTACCGACAGGGAAGTACGAGCAGTACTTC. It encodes CASSFLPTGKYEQYF.

CDR3 nucleotide sequence: TGTGCCAGCAGCCCTACCTTTTCGGGTGTTCGGGAGACCCAGTACTTC. The encoded protein is CASSPTFSGVRETQYF. V is TRBV3-1 and J is TRBJ2-5; no clear D. The CDR3 runs to 16 residues. Germline V gene data show CDR1 as LGHDT and CDR2 as YNNKEL (reference sequence). V was cut by 4 bases and J by 5 bases, with 20 bases left in between.

The CDR3 DNA sequence: TGTGCCATCAGTGAGTTCGGGGGACAGGGGCACAATGAGCAGTTCTTC. It translates to CAISEFGGQGHNEQFF. V usage is TRBV10-3 and J usage is TRBJ2-1, with 10 nucleotides matching TRBD1. CDR1 and CDR2 (germline): ENHRY, SYGVKD. The length of the CDR3 is 16 residues. The V segment lost 1 base and the J segment 5 bases; nucleotides outside the gene matches: 5.

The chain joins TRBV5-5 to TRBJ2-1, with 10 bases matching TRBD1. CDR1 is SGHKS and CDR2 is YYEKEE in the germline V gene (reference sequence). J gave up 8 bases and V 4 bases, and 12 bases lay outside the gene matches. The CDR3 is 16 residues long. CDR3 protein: CASSLGTGTGVDEQFF. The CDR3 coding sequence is TGTGCCAGCAGCCTGGGGACCGGGACAGGGGTCGATGAGCAGTTCTTC.

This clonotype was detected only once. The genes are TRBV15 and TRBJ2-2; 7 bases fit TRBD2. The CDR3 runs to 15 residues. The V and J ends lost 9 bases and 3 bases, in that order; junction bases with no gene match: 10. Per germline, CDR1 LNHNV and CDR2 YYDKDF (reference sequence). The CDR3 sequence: CATAEGGADTGELFF. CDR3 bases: TGTGCCACGGCGGAGGGAGGGGCGGACACCGGGGAGCTGTTTTTT.

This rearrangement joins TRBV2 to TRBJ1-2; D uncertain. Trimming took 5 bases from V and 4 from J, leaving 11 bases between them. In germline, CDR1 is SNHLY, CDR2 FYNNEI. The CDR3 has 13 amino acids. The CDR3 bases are TGTGCCAGCAGTACAGTTTCCTTCTATGGCTACACCTTC. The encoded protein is CASSTVSFYGYTF. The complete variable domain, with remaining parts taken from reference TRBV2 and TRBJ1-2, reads EPEVTQTPSHQVTQMGQEVILRCVPISNHLYFYWYRQILGQKVEFLVSFYNNEISEKSEIFDDQFSVERPDGSNFTLKIRSTKLEDSAMYFCASSTVSFYGYTFGSGTRLTVV.

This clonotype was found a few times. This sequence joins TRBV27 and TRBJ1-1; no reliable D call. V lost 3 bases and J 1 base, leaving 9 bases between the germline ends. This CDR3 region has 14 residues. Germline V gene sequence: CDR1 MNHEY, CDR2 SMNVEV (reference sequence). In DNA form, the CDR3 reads TGTGCCAGCAGTTTTGTGAGCGGGAACACTGAAGCTTTCTTT. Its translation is CASSFVSGNTEAFF.

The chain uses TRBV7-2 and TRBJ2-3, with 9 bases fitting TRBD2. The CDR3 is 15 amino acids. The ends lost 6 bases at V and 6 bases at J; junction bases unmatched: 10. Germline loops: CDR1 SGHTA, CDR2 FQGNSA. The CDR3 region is CASRTRGGGGDTQYF. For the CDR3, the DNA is TGTGCCAGCAGAACGAGGGGCGGGGGGGGCGATACGCAGTATTTT.

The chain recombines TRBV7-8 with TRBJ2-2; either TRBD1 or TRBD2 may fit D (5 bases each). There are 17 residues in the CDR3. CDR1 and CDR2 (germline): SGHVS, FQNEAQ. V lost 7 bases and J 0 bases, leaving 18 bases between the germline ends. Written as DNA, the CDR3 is TGTGCCAGCACCTTCGACAAAGAGGGACCGAACACCGGGGAGCTGTTTTTT. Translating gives CASTFDKEGPNTGELFF. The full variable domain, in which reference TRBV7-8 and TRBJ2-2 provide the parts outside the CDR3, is GAGVSQSPRYKVAKRGQDVALRCDPISGHVSLFWYQQALGQGPEFLTYFQNEAQLDKSGLPSDRFFAERPEGSVSTLKIQRTQQEDSAVYLCASTFDKEGPNTGELFFGEGSRLTVL.

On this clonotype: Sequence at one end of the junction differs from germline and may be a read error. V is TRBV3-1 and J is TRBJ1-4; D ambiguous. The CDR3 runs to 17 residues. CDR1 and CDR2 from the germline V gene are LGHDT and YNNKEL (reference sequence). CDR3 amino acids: CASSHEYGGDPNGKLFF. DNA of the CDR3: TGTGCCAGCAGCCATGAATATGGAGGTGACCCCAATGGAAAACTGTTTTTT.

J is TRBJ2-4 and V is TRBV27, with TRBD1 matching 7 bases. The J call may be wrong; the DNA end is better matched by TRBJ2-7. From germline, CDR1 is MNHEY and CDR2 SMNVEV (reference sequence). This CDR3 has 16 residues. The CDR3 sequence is CASSYTVTGLGYEQYF. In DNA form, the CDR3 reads TGTGCCAGCAGTTACACAGTGACAGGGTTGGGCTACGAGCAGTACTTC.

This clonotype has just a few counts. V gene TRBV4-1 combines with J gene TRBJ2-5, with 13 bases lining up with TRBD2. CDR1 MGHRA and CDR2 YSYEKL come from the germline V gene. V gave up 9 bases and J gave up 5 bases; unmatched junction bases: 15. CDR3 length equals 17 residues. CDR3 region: CASLPPPGLAGFETQYF. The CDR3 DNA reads TGCGCCAGTCTGCCGCCCCCGGGACTAGCGGGATTCGAGACCCAGTACTTC.

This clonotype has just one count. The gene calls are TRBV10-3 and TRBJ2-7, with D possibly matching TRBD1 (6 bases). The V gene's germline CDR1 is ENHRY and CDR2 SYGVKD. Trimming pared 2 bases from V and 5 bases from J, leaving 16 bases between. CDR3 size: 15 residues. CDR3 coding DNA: TGTGCCATCAGTGAGGCAGGGGATGGGATTGACGAGCAGTACTTC. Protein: CAISEAGDGIDEQYF.

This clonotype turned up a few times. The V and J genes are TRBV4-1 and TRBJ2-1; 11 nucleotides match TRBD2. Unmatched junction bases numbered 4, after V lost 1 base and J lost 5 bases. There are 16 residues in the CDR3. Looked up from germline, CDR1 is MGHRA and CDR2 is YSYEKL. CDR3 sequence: CASSQGSGLADNEQFF. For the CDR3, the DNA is TGCGCCAGCAGCCAAGGGTCGGGACTAGCGGACAATGAGCAGTTCTTC.

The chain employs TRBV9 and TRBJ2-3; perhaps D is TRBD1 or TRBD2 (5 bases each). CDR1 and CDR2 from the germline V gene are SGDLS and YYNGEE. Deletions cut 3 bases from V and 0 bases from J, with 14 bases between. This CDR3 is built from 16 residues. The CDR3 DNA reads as TGTGCCAGCAGCGCATCCGGGGCATCGAGCACAGATACGCAGTATTTT. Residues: CASSASGASSTDTQYF.

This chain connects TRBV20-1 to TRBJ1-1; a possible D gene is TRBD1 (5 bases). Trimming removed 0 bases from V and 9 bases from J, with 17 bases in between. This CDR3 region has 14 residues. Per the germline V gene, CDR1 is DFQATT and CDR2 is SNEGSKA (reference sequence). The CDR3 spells CSARDGRIGTQAFF. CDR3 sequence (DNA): TGCAGTGCTAGAGATGGGAGAATAGGGACTCAAGCTTTCTTT.

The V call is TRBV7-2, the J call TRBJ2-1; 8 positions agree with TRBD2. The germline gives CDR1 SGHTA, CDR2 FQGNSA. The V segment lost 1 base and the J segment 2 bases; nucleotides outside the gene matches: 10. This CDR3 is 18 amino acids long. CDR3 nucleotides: TGTGCCAGCAGCTTAGAGCCAGCGGGGGTAATTACCTACAATGAGCAGTTCTTC. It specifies CASSLEPAGVITYNEQFF.

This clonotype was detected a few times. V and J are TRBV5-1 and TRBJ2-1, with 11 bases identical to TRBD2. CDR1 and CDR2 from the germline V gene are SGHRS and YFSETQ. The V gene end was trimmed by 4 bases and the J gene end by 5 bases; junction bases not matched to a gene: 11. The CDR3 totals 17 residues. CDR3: CASSPDFLAGGHNEQFF. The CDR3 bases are TGCGCCAGCAGCCCCGATTTTCTAGCGGGAGGCCACAATGAGCAGTTCTTC.

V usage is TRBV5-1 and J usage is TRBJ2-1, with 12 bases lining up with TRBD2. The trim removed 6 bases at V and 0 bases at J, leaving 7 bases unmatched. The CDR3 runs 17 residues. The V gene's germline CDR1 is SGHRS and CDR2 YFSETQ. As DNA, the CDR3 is TGCGCCAGCACCAGACTAGCGGGGGAGAGCTCCTACAATGAGCAGTTCTTC. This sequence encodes CASTRLAGESSYNEQFF.